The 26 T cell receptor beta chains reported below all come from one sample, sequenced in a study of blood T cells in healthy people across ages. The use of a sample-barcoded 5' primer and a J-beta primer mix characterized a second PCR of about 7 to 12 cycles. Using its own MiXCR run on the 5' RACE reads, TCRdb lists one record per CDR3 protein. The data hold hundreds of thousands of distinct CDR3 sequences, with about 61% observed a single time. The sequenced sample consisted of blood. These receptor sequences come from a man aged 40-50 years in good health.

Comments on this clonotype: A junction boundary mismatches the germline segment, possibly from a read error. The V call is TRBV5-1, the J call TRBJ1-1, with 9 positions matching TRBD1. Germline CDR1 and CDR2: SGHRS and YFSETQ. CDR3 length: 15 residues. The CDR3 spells CVSSGRQGVNTEAFF. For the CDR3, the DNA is TGCGTCAGCAGCGGGCGACAGGGGGTAAACACTGAAGCTTTCTTT.

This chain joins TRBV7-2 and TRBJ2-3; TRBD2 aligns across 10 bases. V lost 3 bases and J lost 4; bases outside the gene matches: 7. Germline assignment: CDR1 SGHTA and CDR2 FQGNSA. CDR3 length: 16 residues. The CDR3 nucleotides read TGTGCCAGCAGCTTTTGGAGCGGGGGGGCGGCAGATACGCAGTATTTT. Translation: CASSFWSGGAADTQYF. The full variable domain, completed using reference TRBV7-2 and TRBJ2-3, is GAGVSQSPSNKVTEKGKDVELRCDPISGHTALYWYRQSLGQGLEFLIYFQGNSAPDKSGLPSDRFSAERTGGSVSTLTIQRTQQEDSAVYLCASSFWSGGAADTQYFGPGTRLTVL.

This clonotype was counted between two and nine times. CDR3 bases: TGTGCCAGCAGCCAAGCAGGCCTACGGTCTAACACCGGGGAGCTGTTTTTT. Translating it yields CASSQAGLRSNTGELFF. This chain uses TRBV3-1 with TRBJ2-2, with D unclear. Trimming shortened V by 1 base and J by 2 bases, and 14 bases separated the two germline ends. The V gene's germline CDR1 is LGHDT and CDR2 YNNKEL (reference sequence). The CDR3 runs 17 residues.

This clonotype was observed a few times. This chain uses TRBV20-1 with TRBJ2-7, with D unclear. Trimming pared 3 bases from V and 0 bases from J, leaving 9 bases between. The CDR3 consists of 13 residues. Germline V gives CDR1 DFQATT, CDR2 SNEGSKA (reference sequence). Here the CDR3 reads CSARRGSSYEQYF. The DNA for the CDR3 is TGCAGTGCTAGGCGCGGCAGCTCCTACGAGCAGTACTTC.

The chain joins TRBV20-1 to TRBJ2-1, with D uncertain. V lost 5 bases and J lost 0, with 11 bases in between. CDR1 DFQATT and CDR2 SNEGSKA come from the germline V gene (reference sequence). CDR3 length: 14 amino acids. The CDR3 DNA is TGCAGTGCTGCGACGGCCAACTCCTACAATGAGCAGTTCTTC. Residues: CSAATANSYNEQFF.

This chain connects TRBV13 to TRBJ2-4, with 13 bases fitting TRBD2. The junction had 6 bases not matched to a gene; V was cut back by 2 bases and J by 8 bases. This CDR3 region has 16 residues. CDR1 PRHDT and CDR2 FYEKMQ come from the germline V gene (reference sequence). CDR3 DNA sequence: TGTGCCAGCAGCTTAACGACTAGCGGGGGGCGGGACATTCAGTACTTC. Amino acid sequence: CASSLTTSGGRDIQYF.

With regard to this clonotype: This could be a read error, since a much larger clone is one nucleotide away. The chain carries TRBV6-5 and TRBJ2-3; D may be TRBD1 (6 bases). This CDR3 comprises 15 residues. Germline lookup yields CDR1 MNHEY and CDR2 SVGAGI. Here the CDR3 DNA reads TGTGTCAGCAGTCGTACAGGGAGTAGCACAGATACGCAGTATTTT. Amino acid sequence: CVSSRTGSSTDTQYF.

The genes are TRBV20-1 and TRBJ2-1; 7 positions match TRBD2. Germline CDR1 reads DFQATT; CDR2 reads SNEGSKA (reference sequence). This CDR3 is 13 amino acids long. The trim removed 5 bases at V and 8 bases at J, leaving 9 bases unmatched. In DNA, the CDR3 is TGCAGTGCTGGCCTCCGGACTAGGGATGAGCAGTTCTTC. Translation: CSAGLRTRDEQFF.

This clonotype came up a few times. The CDR3 bases are TGCGCCAGCAGCTTTGGGGGGATGACTAGCGGGCAGTTCTTC. This translates into CASSFGGMTSGQFF. The genes are TRBV5-1 and TRBJ2-1; 9 nucleotides line up with TRBD2. V was clipped by 2 bases and J by 12 bases; unmatched bases: 9. The germline CDR1 and CDR2 sequences are SGHRS and YFSETQ. The CDR3 contains 14 residues.

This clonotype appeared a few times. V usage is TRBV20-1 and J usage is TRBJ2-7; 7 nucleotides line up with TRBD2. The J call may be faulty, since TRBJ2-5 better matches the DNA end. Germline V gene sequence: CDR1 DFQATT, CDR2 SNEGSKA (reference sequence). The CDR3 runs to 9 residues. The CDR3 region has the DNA TGCAAAGCGGGGGAGACCCAGTACTTC. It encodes CKAGETQYF.

The CDR3 DNA reads TGTGCCATCAGTGAGCGGGTAGCGGGAGGTGTGGAGACCCAGTACTTC. It is translated as CAISERVAGGVETQYF. The V gene is TRBV10-3, the J gene TRBJ2-5; 10 bases line up with TRBD2. Germline CDR1 ENHRY, CDR2 SYGVKD. V lost 2 bases to trimming and J lost 5 bases; unmatched junction nucleotides: 8. The CDR3 is 16 residues long.

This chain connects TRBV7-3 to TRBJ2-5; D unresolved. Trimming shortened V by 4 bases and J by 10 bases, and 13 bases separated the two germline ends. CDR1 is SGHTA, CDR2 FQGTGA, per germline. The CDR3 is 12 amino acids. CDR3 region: CASSSFQPDQYF. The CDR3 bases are TGTGCCAGCAGCTCATTCCAACCCGACCAGTACTTC.

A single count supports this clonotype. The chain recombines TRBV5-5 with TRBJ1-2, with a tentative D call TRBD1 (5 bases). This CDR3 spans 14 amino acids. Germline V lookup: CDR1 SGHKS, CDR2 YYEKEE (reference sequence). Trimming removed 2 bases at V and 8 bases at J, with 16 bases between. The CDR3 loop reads CASSLVQGSPGYTF. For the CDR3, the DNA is TGTGCCAGCAGCTTAGTCCAGGGATCGCCCGGCTACACCTTC.

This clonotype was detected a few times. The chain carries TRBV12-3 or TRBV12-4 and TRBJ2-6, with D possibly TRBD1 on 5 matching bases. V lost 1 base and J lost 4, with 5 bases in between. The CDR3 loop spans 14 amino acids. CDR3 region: CASSLGQGANVLTF. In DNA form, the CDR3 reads TGTGCCAGCAGTTTAGGACAGGGGGCCAACGTCCTGACTTTC.

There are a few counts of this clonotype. The CDR3 here is CASSLEQDYGYTF. In DNA, the CDR3 is TGTGCCAGCAGCTTAGAACAGGACTATGGCTACACCTTC. This rearrangement joins TRBV7-6 to TRBJ1-2; D possibly corresponds to TRBD1 (5 bases). This CDR3 spans 13 amino acids. Germline-derived CDR1 and CDR2 are SGHVS and FNYEAQ. Between the trimmed V and J ends, which lost 1 base and 3 bases, there was a span of 6 bases.

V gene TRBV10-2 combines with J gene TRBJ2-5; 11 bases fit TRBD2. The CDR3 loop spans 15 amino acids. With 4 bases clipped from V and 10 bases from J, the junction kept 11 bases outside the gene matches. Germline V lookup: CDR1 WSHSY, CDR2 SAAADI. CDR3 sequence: CASSVLVAGGPDQYF. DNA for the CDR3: TGCGCCAGCAGTGTTTTAGTAGCGGGAGGGCCCGACCAGTACTTC.

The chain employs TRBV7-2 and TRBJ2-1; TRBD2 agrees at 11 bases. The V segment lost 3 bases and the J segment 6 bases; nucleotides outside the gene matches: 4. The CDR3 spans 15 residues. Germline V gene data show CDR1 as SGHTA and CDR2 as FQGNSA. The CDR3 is CASSLTSGDFNEQFF. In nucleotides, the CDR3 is TGTGCCAGCAGCTTGACTAGCGGGGACTTCAATGAGCAGTTCTTC.

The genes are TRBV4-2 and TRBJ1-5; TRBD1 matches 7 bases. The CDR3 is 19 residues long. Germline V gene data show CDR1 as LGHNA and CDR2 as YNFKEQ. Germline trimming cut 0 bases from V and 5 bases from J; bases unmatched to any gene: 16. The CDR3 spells CASSQELQWQGGPYQPQHF. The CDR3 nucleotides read TGTGCCAGCAGCCAAGAATTACAATGGCAGGGGGGCCCGTATCAGCCCCAGCATTTT.

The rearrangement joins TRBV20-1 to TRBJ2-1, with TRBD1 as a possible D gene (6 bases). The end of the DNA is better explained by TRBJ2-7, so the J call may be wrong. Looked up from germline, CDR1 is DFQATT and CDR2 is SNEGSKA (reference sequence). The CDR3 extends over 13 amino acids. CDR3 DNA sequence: TGCAGTGCCCAACCCACAGGGCGCTACGAGCAGTACTTC. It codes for CSAQPTGRYEQYF.

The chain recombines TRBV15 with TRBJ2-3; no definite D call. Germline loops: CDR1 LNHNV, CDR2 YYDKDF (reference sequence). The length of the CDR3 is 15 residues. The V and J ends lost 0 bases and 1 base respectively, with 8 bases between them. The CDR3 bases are TGTGCCACCAGCAGAGATAGTTGGGGCACAGATACGCAGTATTTT. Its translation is CATSRDSWGTDTQYF.

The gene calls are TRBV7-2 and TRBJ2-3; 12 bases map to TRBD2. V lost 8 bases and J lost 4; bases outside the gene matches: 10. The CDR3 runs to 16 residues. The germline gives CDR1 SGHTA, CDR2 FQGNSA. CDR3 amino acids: CASRGPSGRAPDTQYF. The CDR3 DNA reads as TGTGCCAGCCGCGGACCTAGCGGGAGGGCCCCAGATACGCAGTATTTT. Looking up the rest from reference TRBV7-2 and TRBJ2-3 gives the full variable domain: GAGVSQSPSNKVTEKGKDVELRCDPISGHTALYWYRQSLGQGLEFLIYFQGNSAPDKSGLPSDRFSAERTGGSVSTLTIQRTQQEDSAVYLCASRGPSGRAPDTQYFGPGTRLTVL.

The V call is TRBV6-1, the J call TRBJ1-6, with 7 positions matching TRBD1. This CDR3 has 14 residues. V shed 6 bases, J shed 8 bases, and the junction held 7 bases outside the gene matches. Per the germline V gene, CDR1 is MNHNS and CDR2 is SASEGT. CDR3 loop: CASRRGQDDSPLHF. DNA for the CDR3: TGTGCCAGCAGGAGGGGGCAGGACGATTCACCCCTCCACTTT.

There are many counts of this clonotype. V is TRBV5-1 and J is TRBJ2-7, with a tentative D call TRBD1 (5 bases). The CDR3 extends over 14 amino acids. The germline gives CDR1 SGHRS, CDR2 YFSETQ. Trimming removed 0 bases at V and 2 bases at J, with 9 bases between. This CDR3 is CASSLARAPYEQYF. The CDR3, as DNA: TGCGCCAGCAGCTTGGCCAGGGCCCCCTACGAGCAGTACTTC.

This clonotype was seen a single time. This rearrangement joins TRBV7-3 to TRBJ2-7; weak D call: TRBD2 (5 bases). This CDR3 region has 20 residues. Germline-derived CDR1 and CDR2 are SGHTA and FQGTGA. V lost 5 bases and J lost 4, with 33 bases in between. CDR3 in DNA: TGTGCCAGCAGCCCAGATGGGTTAAACGACAACCGTCCGAGGGATTACGAGCAGTACTTC. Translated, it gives CASSPDGLNDNRPRDYEQYF.

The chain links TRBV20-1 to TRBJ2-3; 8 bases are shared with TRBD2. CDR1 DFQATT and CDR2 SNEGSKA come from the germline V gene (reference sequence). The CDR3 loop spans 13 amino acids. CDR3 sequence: CRAQLAATDTQYF. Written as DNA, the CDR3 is TGCAGGGCACAACTAGCGGCCACAGATACGCAGTATTTT.

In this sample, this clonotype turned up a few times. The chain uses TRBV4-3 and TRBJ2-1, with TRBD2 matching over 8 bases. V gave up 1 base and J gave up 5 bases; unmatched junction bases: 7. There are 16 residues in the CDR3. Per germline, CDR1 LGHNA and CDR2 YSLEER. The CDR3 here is CASSQGLAGGNNEQFF. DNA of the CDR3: TGCGCCAGCAGCCAAGGCCTAGCGGGCGGGAACAATGAGCAGTTCTTC.